These T cell receptor beta chains were read from a single sample in a study of T cell responses to AZD1222 COVID-19 vaccine. Profiling relied on immunoSEQ multiplex PCR, and the TCRdb table lists in-frame clones only, not all of them. The data hold approximately 100,000 clones, with 80% to 95% observed a single time. The sample in question was peripheral blood, obtained on day 0 of AZD1222 vaccination. These receptor sequences come from an adult in good health. CDR3s include the opening cysteine and the closing phenylalanine or tryptophan. Each record gives: V gene, D gene, clone size, J gene, CDR3 protein, CDR3 DNA. A D gene is named only where the DNA matches it firmly. Clone size is given for some rows only: seen once, a few or many times, or a class if the clone is expanded.

>TRBV2|TRBD1|NA|TRBJ1-5
CASGGQGYQPQHF
TGTGCCAGCGGCGGACAGGGCTATCAGCCCCAGCATTTT
>TRBV29-1|NA|NA|TRBJ2-3
CSVGSTSDTQYF
TGCAGCGTTGGGAGCACCTCAGATACGCAGTATTTT
>TRBV28|TRBD1|NA|TRBJ1-2
CASIQTGTGYTF
TGTGCCAGCATACAGACAGGGACTGGCTACACCTTC
>TRBV19|TRBD1|NA|TRBJ1-4
CASARQGYNEKLFF
TGTGCCAGTGCCCGACAGGGCTATAATGAAAAACTGTTTTTT
>TRBV2|NA|NA|TRBJ1-5
CASSELVHSNQPQHF
TGTGCCAGCAGTGAATTGGTCCATAGCAATCAGCCCCAGCATTTT
>TRBV9|NA|NA|TRBJ2-6
CASSVSLGTGANVLTF
TGTGCCAGCAGCGTCTCTCTGGGGACTGGGGCCAACGTCCTGACTTTC
>TRBV13|NA|once|TRBJ2-2
CASSSPGDNTGELFF
TGTGCCAGCAGCTCCCCAGGAGATAACACCGGGGAGCTGTTTTTT
>TRBV13|TRBD2|NA|TRBJ2-2
CASVREGRTGELFF
TGTGCCAGCGTGCGGGAGGGCCGTACCGGGGAGCTGTTTTTT
>TRBV6-5|NA|NA|TRBJ1-5
CASSSLRGDQPQHF
TGTGCCAGCAGTTCCTTGAGGGGGGATCAGCCCCAGCATTTT
>TRBV19|TRBD2|NA|TRBJ2-7
CASSPRGAGNSCEQYF
TGTGCCAGTAGTCCCCGGGGAGCGGGAAACTCCTGCGAGCAGTACTTC
>TRBV28|NA|NA|TRBJ1-1
CASSETGNAEAFF
TGTGCCAGCAGCGAAACAGGGAACGCTGAAGCTTTCTTT
>TRBV6-5|NA|NA|TRBJ1-2
CASSTGLGGYTF
TGTGCCAGCTCGACAGGACTAGGAGGCTACACCTTC
>TRBV28|NA|NA|TRBJ1-5
CASSFPTLGWGDYSNQPQHF
TGTGCCAGCAGTTTTCCCACTTTGGGGTGGGGGGACTATAGCAATCAGCCCCAGCATTTT
>TRBV11-3|TRBD1|NA|TRBJ1-6
CASSPRQGRYSPLHF
TGTGCCAGCAGCCCTAGACAGGGTAGATATTCACCCCTCCACTTT
>TRBV15|NA|few|TRBJ2-7
CATSRDLQGVNEQYF
TGTGCCACCAGCAGAGATTTGCAGGGCGTGAACGAGCAGTACTTC
>TRBV6-5|NA|once|TRBJ2-5
CASSYGDFGETQYF
TGTGCCAGCAGTTATGGGGATTTCGGGGAGACCCAGTACTTC
>TRBV7-8|TRBD1|NA|TRBJ1-1
CASSSRDRMNTEAFF
TGTGCCAGCAGCTCCCGGGACAGGATGAACACTGAAGCTTTCTTT
>TRBV5-8|TRBD1|NA|TRBJ1-4
CASSLGQTGGSEKLFF
TGTGCCAGCAGCTTGGGGCAAACAGGGGGCAGTGAAAAACTGTTTTTT
>TRBV6-5|TRBD1|NA|TRBJ2-3
CASSLQGLTDTQYF
TGTGCCAGCAGCCTACAGGGGCTGACAGATACGCAGTATTTT
>TRBV7-6|TRBD2|once|TRBJ2-1
CASSLRDREGNEQFF
TGTGCCAGCAGCTTACGGGACCGGGAGGGAAATGAGCAGTTCTTC
>TRBV4-3|TRBD1|NA|TRBJ2-1
CASSQDRDRGLIAGEVNEQFF
TGCGCCAGCAGCCAAGACCGGGACAGGGGGCTTATAGCGGGAGAGGTGAATGAGCAGTTCTTC
>TRBV19|NA|NA|TRBJ2-6
CASQGRFGGANVLTF
TGTGCCAGTCAGGGACGGTTTGGTGGGGCCAACGTCCTGACTTTC
>TRBV5-1|NA|NA|TRBJ1-2
CASSLEQGMGYTF
TGCGCCAGCAGCTTGGAACAGGGCATGGGCTACACCTTC
>TRBV4-3|TRBD2|NA|TRBJ2-1
CASSRGLAGLNEQFF
TGCGCCAGCAGCCGGGGACTAGCGGGGTTAAATGAGCAGTTCTTC
>TRBV7-2|TRBD1|NA|TRBJ1-2
CASSLAGQRVHGYTF
TGTGCCAGCAGCTTAGCGGGACAGAGGGTTCATGGCTACACCTTC
>TRBV29-1|TRBD1|NA|TRBJ1-1
CSVVPGQPTEAFF
TGCAGCGTTGTCCCGGGACAGCCCACTGAAGCTTTCTTT
>TRBV10-3|NA|NA|TRBJ2-7
CAIRASPRTYEQYF
TGTGCCATCAGGGCGTCTCCCCGAACCTACGAGCAGTACTTC
>TRBV11-2|TRBD2|NA|TRBJ2-3
CASSLDRAGGPTQYF
TGTGCCAGCAGCTTAGACAGAGCGGGAGGGCCGACGCAGTATTTT
>TRBV7-7|NA|NA|TRBJ2-5
CASSLPGHKETQYF
TGTGCCAGCAGCTTACCCGGACATAAAGAGACCCAGTACTTC
>TRBV19|NA|NA|TRBJ2-3
CASSIERGTTDTQYF
TGTGCCAGTAGTATAGAAAGGGGAACCACAGATACGCAGTATTTT
>TRBV24-1|NA|NA|TRBJ2-3
CATSFRGTDTQYF
TGTGCCACCAGTTTCCGGGGCACAGATACGCAGTATTTT
>TRBV5-1|TRBD2|NA|TRBJ2-1
CASSSLAGEQFF
TGCGCCAGCAGCTCCCTAGCGGGGGAGCAGTTCTTC
>TRBV11-3|NA|NA|TRBJ2-7
CASSTMGQGSYEQYF
TGTGCCAGCAGCACAATGGGTCAGGGGTCCTACGAGCAGTACTTC
>TRBV4-2|TRBD2|once|TRBJ2-2
CASYERLAGNTGELFF
TGTGCCAGCTACGAACGTCTAGCGGGAAACACCGGGGAGCTGTTTTTT
>TRBV2|TRBD1|NA|TRBJ1-1
CASSSTRDRKAFF
TGTGCCAGCAGCTCGACCCGGGACAGAAAAGCTTTCTTT
>TRBV4-2|NA|NA|TRBJ2-5
CASSQDAGMRGETQYF
TGTGCCAGCAGCCAAGATGCGGGGATGAGGGGGGAGACCCAGTACTTC
>TRBV30|NA|NA|TRBJ1-2
CAWSPQEGSLYGYTF
TGTGCCTGGAGCCCCCAGGAGGGATCCCTCTATGGCTACACCTTC
>TRBV7-9|TRBD2|NA|TRBJ2-5
CASSFLASGVETQYF
TGTGCCAGCAGCTTTCTGGCTAGCGGGGTTGAGACCCAGTACTTC
>TRBV28|NA|NA|TRBJ1-5
CASAKGGDNQPQHF
TGTGCCAGCGCCAAAGGAGGGGACAATCAGCCCCAGCATTTT
>TRBV4-2|TRBD2|NA|TRBJ2-3
CASSQDIDGGATDTQYF
TGTGCCAGCAGCCAAGATATCGACGGGGGGGCCACAGATACGCAGTATTTT
>TRBV30|NA|NA|TRBJ2-2
CAWSAKVSKGATGELFF
TGTGCCTGGAGTGCCAAAGTGTCCAAAGGGGCCACCGGGGAGCTGTTTTTT
>TRBV7-8|TRBD1|NA|TRBJ1-5
CASSRGEGARSNQPQHF
TGTGCCAGCAGCCGGGGGGAGGGGGCTCGAAGCAATCAGCCCCAGCATTTT
>TRBV5-6|NA|NA|TRBJ2-2
CASSLSGTTGELFF
TGTGCCAGCAGCTTGTCAGGGACCACCGGGGAGCTGTTTTTT
>TRBV5-6|NA|NA|TRBJ1-6
CASSSRRTSSYNSPLHF
TGTGCCAGCAGCTCACGACGCACGAGCTCCTATAATTCACCCCTCCACTTT
>TRBV7-9|TRBD1|NA|TRBJ2-7
CASSDRQGPYEQYF
TGTGCCAGCAGCGACCGACAGGGTCCCTACGAGCAGTACTTC